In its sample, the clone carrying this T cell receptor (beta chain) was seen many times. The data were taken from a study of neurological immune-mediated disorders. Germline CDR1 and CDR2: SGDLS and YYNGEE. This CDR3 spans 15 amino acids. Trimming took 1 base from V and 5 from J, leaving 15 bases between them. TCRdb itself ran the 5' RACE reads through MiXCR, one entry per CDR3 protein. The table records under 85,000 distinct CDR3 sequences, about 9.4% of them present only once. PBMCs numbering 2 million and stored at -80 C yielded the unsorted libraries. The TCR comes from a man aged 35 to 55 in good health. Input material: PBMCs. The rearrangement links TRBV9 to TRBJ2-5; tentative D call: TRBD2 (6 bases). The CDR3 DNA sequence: TGTGCCAGCAGCGTAATCGGGAGTAGGTCGGAGACCCAGTACTTC. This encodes CASSVIGSRSETQYF.